Presented here are 21 T cell receptor beta chains from one specimen sequenced in a study of regulatory T cells in long-lasting Graves disease. Time point meaning: newly diagnosed GD, antithyroid drugs for less than 3 months. TCR sequences were obtained from RNA taken from PBMCs. Researchers made TCR beta libraries by using iRepertoire HTBI primers and running Arm-PCR on CDR3 regions. Via MiXCR, TCRdb re-called the multiplex PCR reads, giving one row per CDR3 protein. The sample lists 240,000 or so distinct CDR3 sequences; 20% were seen once. Sequencing used peripheral blood mononuclear cells (PBMCs), obtained at new diagnosis, from a patient treated with antithyroid drugs. These receptors were obtained from a female donor with Graves disease.

This clonotype was seen ten or more times. The genes are TRBV28 and TRBJ2-1; the D gene is possibly TRBD1 (5 bases). The V gene's germline CDR1 is MDHEN and CDR2 SYDVKM. Trimming removed 4 bases from V and 14 bases from J, with 12 bases in between. The CDR3 consists of 11 residues. CDR3 loop: CASSSGISEFF. CDR3 DNA sequence: TGTGCCAGCAGTTCAGGGATAAGTGAGTTCTTC.

This clonotype was recorded many times. This chain connects TRBV12-3 or TRBV12-4 to TRBJ2-1; TRBD2 is a possible D gene (6 bases). The CDR3 contains 16 residues. The ends were cut back, 2 bases at V and 3 bases at J, with 14 bases in the middle. CDR3 DNA sequence: TGTGCCAGCAGTTTAAGAAGCGGGCCTATCTACAATGAGCAGTTCTTC. Protein product: CASSLRSGPIYNEQFF.

In its sample, this clonotype was seen many times. The V and J genes are TRBV27 and TRBJ2-2; TRBD1 or TRBD2 may be the D gene (5 bases each). Looked up from germline, CDR1 is MNHEY and CDR2 is SMNVEV (reference sequence). The V end was cut by 6 bases, the J end by 7 bases, with 18 bases between. The CDR3 is made up of 15 amino acids. The CDR3 coding sequence is TGTGCCAGCAGCTCACTAGGGGAAGGGGTCGGGGAGCTGTTTTTT. Amino acid sequence: CASSSLGEGVGELFF.

This clonotype was observed many times. This chain connects TRBV9 to TRBJ2-4; weak D call: TRBD2 (5 bases). Germline V CDR1 and CDR2: SGDLS, YYNGEE. CDR3 length: 14 amino acids. Deletions cut 0 bases from V and 3 bases from J, with 7 bases between. The CDR3 DNA reads TGTGCCAGCAGCGTAGGGGAGAGCAAAAACATTCAGTACTTC. The encoded protein is CASSVGESKNIQYF.

Many counts were recorded for this clonotype. This chain uses TRBV12-3 or TRBV12-4 with TRBJ2-5; D is ambiguous. This CDR3 is built from 14 residues. Trimming removed 5 bases from V and 5 bases from J, with 15 bases in between. As DNA, the CDR3 is TGTGCCAGCAGTCTCCCCCTCGGCCCGGAGACCCAGTACTTC. This sequence encodes CASSLPLGPETQYF.

This clonotype was found many times. The V gene is TRBV7-3, the J gene TRBJ2-7, with D perhaps assigned TRBD1 or TRBD2 (5 bases each). CDR3 size: 15 residues. V lost 5 bases and J 2 bases, leaving 16 bases between the germline ends. Germline-derived CDR1 and CDR2 are SGHTA and FQGTGA. The CDR3 DNA sequence: TGTGCCAGCAGCGGGAGACCGGGGCCAACCTACGAGCAGTACTTC. Translation gives CASSGRPGPTYEQYF.

This chain links TRBV19 with TRBJ2-3, with 8 bases matching TRBD2. The germline CDR1 and CDR2 sequences are LNHDA and SQIVND (reference sequence). CDR3 length equals 16 residues. The V segment lost 7 bases and the J segment 5 bases; nucleotides outside the gene matches: 14. The CDR3 protein is CASTTSGGGRGDTQYF. The DNA of the CDR3 is TGTGCCAGTACCACTTCGGGGGGGGGCCGTGGAGATACGCAGTATTTT.

The chain employs TRBV20-1 and TRBJ2-5, with unresolved D. This CDR3 has 11 amino acids. V lost 0 bases and J lost 5, with 4 bases in between. Germline V gene lookup returns CDR1 DFQATT and CDR2 SNEGSKA (reference sequence). CDR3 region: CSARDYETQYF. CDR3 sequence (DNA): TGCAGTGCTAGAGACTACGAGACCCAGTACTTC.

This clonotype was observed at least ten times. The chain couples TRBV18 to TRBJ2-1; 9 bases line up with TRBD2. The CDR3 has 16 amino acids. Trimming removed 0 bases from V and 7 bases from J; junction bases left unmatched: 7. Per the germline V gene, CDR1 is KGHSH and CDR2 is LQKENI. CDR3 sequence (DNA): TGTGCCAGCTCACCACCGGCGGGAGGGGCAAGGAATGAGCAGTTCTTC. It translates to CASSPPAGGARNEQFF.

This clonotype has more than one count but fewer than ten. The chain uses TRBV19 and TRBJ2-5; a possible D gene is TRBD2 (6 bases). Germline V gene lookup returns CDR1 LNHDA and CDR2 SQIVND (reference sequence). CDR3 length: 14 amino acids. V gave up 5 bases and J gave up 1 base, with 11 bases separating them. The CDR3 protein is CASSPSGVQETQYF. CDR3 DNA sequence: TGTGCCAGTAGTCCCTCGGGGGTCCAAGAGACCCAGTACTTC.

The V call is TRBV28, the J call TRBJ2-1; 10 bases agree with TRBD2. Germline V gene sequence: CDR1 MDHEN, CDR2 SYDVKM. The ends lost 8 bases at V and 9 bases at J; junction bases unmatched: 7. CDR3 length: 13 amino acids. This CDR3 reads CASAASGSVEQFF. The CDR3 coding sequence is TGTGCCAGCGCGGCTAGCGGGAGTGTTGAGCAGTTCTTC. Full variable domain (rest looked up from reference TRBV28 and TRBJ2-1): DVKVTQSSRYLVKRTGEKVFLECVQDMDHENMFWYRQDPGLGLRLIYFSYDVKMKEKGDIPEGYSVSREKKERFSLILESASTNQTSMYLCASAASGSVEQFFGPGTRLTVL.

This clonotype has at least ten counts. At one of its ends the junction is not consistent with the germline gene, which may arise from a read error. V and J are TRBV3-1 and TRBJ2-5; either TRBD1 or TRBD2 may supply D (5 bases each). Germline CDR1 reads LGHDT; CDR2 reads YNNKEL (reference sequence). This CDR3 has 14 amino acids. Written as DNA, the CDR3 is TGTGCCAGCAGCCAAGTGGGGGACCAAGAGGCCCAGTACTTC. As protein: CASSQVGDQEAQYF.

In its sample, this clonotype was seen many times. The chain employs TRBV20-1 and TRBJ1-1; TRBD1 matches 7 bases. In germline, CDR1 is DFQATT, CDR2 SNEGSKA (reference sequence). V lost 1 base, J lost 0 bases, and 2 bases stayed unmatched. CDR3 length: 14 residues. The CDR3 region is CSARAGGMNTEAFF. In nucleotides, the CDR3 is TGCAGTGCTAGAGCAGGGGGAATGAACACTGAAGCTTTCTTT.

This clonotype was seen many times. This sequence joins TRBV6-1 and TRBJ2-3; no reliable D call. The V and J ends lost 5 bases and 2 bases respectively, with 8 bases between them. Per the germline V gene, CDR1 is MNHNS and CDR2 is SASEGT. The length of the CDR3 is 13 residues. The CDR3: CASSNPHTDTQYF. The CDR3 DNA reads as TGTGCCAGCAGTAATCCCCACACAGATACGCAGTATTTT.

This clonotype has a count of ten or more. This chain uses TRBV29-1 with TRBJ2-5, with D perhaps TRBD1 (6 bases). The CDR3 is 13 residues long. Trimming stripped 2 bases from V and 4 bases from J, with 11 bases between. CDR1 and CDR2 (germline): SQVTM, ANQGSEA. The CDR3 is CSVELGRGETQYF. In nucleotides, the CDR3 is TGCAGCGTTGAATTGGGCAGGGGAGAGACCCAGTACTTC. Full variable domain (missing parts from reference TRBV29-1 and TRBJ2-5): SAVISQKPSRDICQRGTSLTIQCQVDSQVTMMFWYRQQPGQSLTLIATANQGSEATYESGFVIDKFPISRPNLTFSTLTVSNMSPEDSSIYLCSVELGRGETQYFGPGTRLLVL.

In regard to this clonotype: It differs at one base from a far larger clone, so likely a read error. The chain couples TRBV2 to TRBJ2-7; D gene ambiguous. The germline V and J ends were trimmed by 2 bases and 7 bases, with 12 bases remaining between them. The germline CDR1 and CDR2 sequences are SNHLY and FYNNEI. The CDR3 has 13 amino acids. DNA of the CDR3: TGTGCCAGCAGTGAACCCCGCGCCGGAGAGCAGTACTTC. It translates to CASSEPRAGEQYF.

This clonotype was seen ten or more times. V gene TRBV7-3 combines with J gene TRBJ1-2; 7 bases fit TRBD1. CDR3 length equals 15 residues. J gave up 6 bases and V 3 bases, and 10 bases lay outside the gene matches. Germline CDR1 reads SGHTA; CDR2 reads FQGTGA. The CDR3 loop is CASSLTGTLGDGYTF. CDR3 nucleotide sequence: TGTGCCAGCAGCTTGACAGGGACATTGGGTGATGGCTACACCTTC.

There are many counts of this clonotype. This sequence joins TRBV2 and TRBJ1-1, with TRBD1 as a possible D gene (6 bases). V was pared by 4 bases and J by 7 bases, with 16 bases between. The CDR3 has 14 residues. Germline V gene sequence: CDR1 SNHLY, CDR2 FYNNEI. The CDR3 nucleotides are TGTGCCAGCAGTGGGATGGCAGGGGATCATGAAGCTTTCTTT. It specifies CASSGMAGDHEAFF.

In regard to this clonotype: This probably arose from a read error, given a far larger clone one base away. The chain uses TRBV7-9 and TRBJ2-5; D ambiguous. Germline assignment: CDR1 SEHNR and CDR2 FQNEAQ (reference sequence). Deletions cut 6 bases from V and 5 bases from J, with 25 bases between. The CDR3 has 17 residues. The CDR3 here is CASSLSSKRPTGETQYF. The CDR3 region has the DNA TGTGCCAGCAGTCTATCCTCCAAGCGCCCGACTGGGGAGACCCAGTACTTC. Combining the CDR3 with reference TRBV7-9 and TRBJ2-5 gives the whole variable domain DTGVSQNPRHKITKRGQNVTFRCDPISEHNRLYWYRQTLGQGPEFLTYFQNEAQLEKSRLLSDRFSAERPKGSFSTLEIQRTEQGDSAMYLCASSLSSKRPTGETQYFGPGTRLLVL.

Of note for this clonotype: It is likely a read error: a sequence one base away is far more abundant. The conserved final phenylalanine or tryptophan is absent from the CDR3, which likely points to a read error. The rearrangement joins TRBV7-2 to TRBJ2-7; D is perhaps TRBD1 (6 bases). Germline CDR1 SGHTA, CDR2 FQGNSA. CDR3 length: 14 amino acids. V gave up 1 base and J gave up 1 base, with 8 bases separating them. The CDR3 here is CASSLGTESYEQYL. The CDR3 nucleotides read TGTGCCAGCAGCTTAGGGACAGAATCCTACGAGCAGTACCTC.

V usage is TRBV24-1 and J usage is TRBJ1-2; D may be TRBD1 (5 bases). Germline assignment: CDR1 KGHDR and CDR2 SFDVKD. This CDR3 is built from 13 residues. V was trimmed by 4 bases and J by 4 bases, leaving 9 bases between them. The CDR3, as DNA: TGTGCCACCAGTGAAGGAGGGACCTATGGCTACACCTTC. Its protein is CATSEGGTYGYTF.